A single sample is the source of the 3 T cell receptor beta chains below, sequenced in a study of Ad26.COV2.S vaccination and SARS-CoV-2 variants. Using immunoSEQ multiplex PCR, the repertoire was profiled, and TCRdb retains in-frame clones only, with some absent. This sample has about 410,000 clones, with roughly nine tenths found just once. Noted treatment: over 15 received Ad26.COV2.S at low or high dose, single or two shots; a few received placebo; per-sample allocation not given. Sampling occurred on day 63 after the first vaccine or placebo injection. This sample comprised peripheral blood, obtained in a trial of Ad26.COV2.S vaccine versus placebo. These receptors were collected from a person aged 18-60 years who received the Ad26.COV2.S COVID-19 vaccine or a placebo.

The rearrangement joins TRBV7-8 to TRBJ1-1; D possibly corresponds to TRBD1 (5 bases). The CDR3 covers 16 residues. Germline CDR1 and CDR2: SGHVS and FQNEAQ. Trimming took off 4 bases at V and 0 bases at J, with 15 bases between the two ends. This CDR3 is CASSSTRGRLNTEAFF. The CDR3 bases are TGTGCCAGCAGCTCGACCCGGGGACGGCTGAACACTGAAGCTTTCTTT.

V and J are TRBV9 and TRBJ2-7, with TRBD1 matching over 8 bases. From germline, CDR1 is SGDLS and CDR2 YYNGEE. J was trimmed by 0 bases and V by 4 bases; bases with no gene match: 6. CDR3 length: 15 residues. The CDR3 DNA is TGTGCCAGCAGCCTTCGGACAGGGAGCTCCTACGAGCAGTACTTC. It encodes CASSLRTGSSYEQYF.

The gene calls are TRBV2 and TRBJ2-5; perhaps TRBD2 as D (5 bases). V gave up 8 bases and J gave up 5 bases, with 15 bases separating them. CDR1 and CDR2 from the germline V gene are SNHLY and FYNNEI. The CDR3 has 13 residues. In DNA form, the CDR3 reads TGTGCCAGCGGCCTAAGCAGGAGGGAGACCCAGTACTTC. Amino acids: CASGLSRRETQYF.